The present T cell receptor (beta chain) was sequenced within a study of neurological immune-mediated disorders. The unsorted libraries originated from 2 million PBMCs kept at -80 C. V was shortened by 4 bases and J by 0 bases, with 8 bases between the two germline ends. This CDR3 spans 15 amino acids. Per the germline V gene, CDR1 is SGHKS and CDR2 is YYEKEE (reference sequence). This clonotype was recorded at least ten times. TCRdb ran MiXCR on the 5' RACE reads and lists one entry per CDR3 protein. The sample records just over 50,000 distinct CDR3 sequences, about 3% being singletons. The J gene is TRBJ2-6, the V gene TRBV5-5, with D unclear. The TCR comes from a man in his forties or fifties with multiple sclerosis. The source material was PBMCs. The CDR3 protein is CASSPLGSGANVLTF. The CDR3 bases are TGTGCCAGCAGCCCACTGGGCTCTGGGGCCAACGTCCTGACTTTC.